Described below is a single T cell receptor beta chain sequence and its context. The entry originates in a study of blood T cell repertoires in COVID-19. The wider study: Samples representing acute and convalescent COVID-19 were sourced from the United States, Italy and Spain. In each case, the material was cDNA or gDNA derived from T cells, B-cell-depleted T cells, or PBMCs.

Only in-frame clones appear in the TCRdb table, and some are missing; sequencing was by immunoSEQ multiplex PCR. The sample has approximately 210,000 clones; 70% to 90% are singletons. V dropped 11 bases and J dropped 4; count of bases not matched to a gene: 10. Germline V gives CDR1 MNHEY, CDR2 SVGAGI. The CDR3 is 14 residues long. Sequencing input: peripheral blood. This receptor was taken from a man in his forties or fifties with acute or convalescent COVID-19. The V call is TRBV6-5, the J call TRBJ2-5; 10 bases map to TRBD1. Written as DNA, the CDR3 is TGTGCCTCCCGGGACAGGGGTGTGCGAGAGACCCAGTACTTC. Residues: CASRDRGVRETQYF.